This T cell receptor (beta chain) was captured in a study of OX40 agonist ivuxolimab in advanced cancers. Points on this clone: Its antigen is not identified.

The assay was immunoSEQ multiplex PCR, and TCRdb's table has in-frame clones only and misses some. The table includes about 74,000 clones, approximately 90% detected once. The CDR3 is 13 residues long. CDR1 is MDHEN, CDR2 SYDVKM, per germline. V shed 5 bases and J shed 7 bases, with 14 bases lying between them. Findings and caveats of the study: CD4+ and CD8+ blood T cells expanded clonally by week 6 at 0.1 to 3.0 mg/kg. The expanded peripheral T cells' antigen specificity was not determined.

The chain links TRBV28 to TRBJ1-2, with D possibly TRBD1 on 6 matching bases. The starting material was CD4+ or CD8+ T cells sorted from blood, obtained in a trial of the OX40 agonist ivuxolimab. This receptor was obtained from an adult with an advanced solid tumor such as melanoma, head and neck, liver or kidney cancer. This chain's CDR3 is CASSTGAVGGYTF. As DNA, the CDR3 is TGTGCCAGCAGTACGGGGGCCGTCGGTGGCTACACCTTC.